The clone carrying this T cell receptor beta chain appeared a single time. Participants' reported clinical history set cohort assignment. The sample is drawn from a study of blood T cell repertoires in COVID-19. Study at large: The cDNA or gDNA used as material had been derived from T cells, B-cell-depleted T cells, or PBMCs.

Per the germline V gene, CDR1 is LNHDA and CDR2 is SQIVND (reference sequence). Trimming pared 0 bases from V and 0 bases from J, leaving 8 bases between. The CDR3 extends over 15 amino acids. TCRdb keeps only in-frame clones here, not all; method: immunoSEQ multiplex PCR. Of hundreds of thousands of clones listed, approximately 89% are singletons. The sample comprised PBMCs or T cells enriched from blood (not recorded which). The rearrangement links TRBV19 to TRBJ2-5, with D unresolved. This TCR was sampled from a woman aged 50 to 60 who had been exposed to COVID-19. The CDR3 is CASSIDSADQETQYF. As DNA, the CDR3 is TGTGCCAGTAGTATAGATTCGGCGGACCAAGAGACCCAGTACTTC.